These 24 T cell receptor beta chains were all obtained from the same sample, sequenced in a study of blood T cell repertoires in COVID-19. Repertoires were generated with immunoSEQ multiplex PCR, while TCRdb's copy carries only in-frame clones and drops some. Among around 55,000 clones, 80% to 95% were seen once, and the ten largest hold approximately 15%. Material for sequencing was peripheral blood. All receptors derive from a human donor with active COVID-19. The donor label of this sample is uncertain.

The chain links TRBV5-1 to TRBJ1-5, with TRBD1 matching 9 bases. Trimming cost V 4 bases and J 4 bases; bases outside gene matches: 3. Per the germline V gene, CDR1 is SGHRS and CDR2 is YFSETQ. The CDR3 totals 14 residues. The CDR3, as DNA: TGCGCCAGCAGCCAGGGACAGGGAAATCAGCCCCAGCATTTT. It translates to CASSQGQGNQPQHF. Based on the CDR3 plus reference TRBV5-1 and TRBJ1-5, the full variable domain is KAGVTQTPRYLIKTRGQQVTLSCSPISGHRSVSWYQQTPGQGLQFLFEYFSETQRNKGNFPGRFSGRQFSNSRSEMNVSTLELGDSALYLCASSQGQGNQPQHFGDGTRLSIL.

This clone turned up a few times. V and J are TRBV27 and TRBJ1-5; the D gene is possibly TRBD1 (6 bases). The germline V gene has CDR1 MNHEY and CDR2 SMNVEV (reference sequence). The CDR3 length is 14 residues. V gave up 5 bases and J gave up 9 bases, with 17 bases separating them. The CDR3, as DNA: TGTGCCAGCAGTAAGGGACAATCCACTGGGCCCCAGCATTTT. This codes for CASSKGQSTGPQHF.

In nucleotides, the CDR3 is TGTGCCAGTAGTAGGGGGACAGTACTTTTCGGCTCCTACGAGCAGTACTTC. Translated: CASSRGTVLFGSYEQYF. The V and J genes are TRBV19 and TRBJ2-7; the match to TRBD1 covers 7 bases. Germline V gene sequence: CDR1 LNHDA, CDR2 SQIVND (reference sequence). V lost 4 bases, J lost 0 bases, and 12 bases stayed unmatched. The length of the CDR3 is 17 residues.

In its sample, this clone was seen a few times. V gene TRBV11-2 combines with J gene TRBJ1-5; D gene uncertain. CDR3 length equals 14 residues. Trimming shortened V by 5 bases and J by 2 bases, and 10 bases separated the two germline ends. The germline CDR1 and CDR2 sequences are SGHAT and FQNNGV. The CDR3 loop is CASSPGWGNQPQHF. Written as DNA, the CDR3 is TGTGCCAGCAGCCCCGGGTGGGGCAATCAGCCCCAGCATTTT. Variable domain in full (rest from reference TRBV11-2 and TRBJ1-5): EAGVAQSPRYKIIEKRQSVAFWCNPISGHATLYWYQQILGQGPKLLIQFQNNGVVDDSQLPKDRFSAERLKGVDSTLKIQPAKLEDSAVYLCASSPGWGNQPQHFGDGTRLSIL.

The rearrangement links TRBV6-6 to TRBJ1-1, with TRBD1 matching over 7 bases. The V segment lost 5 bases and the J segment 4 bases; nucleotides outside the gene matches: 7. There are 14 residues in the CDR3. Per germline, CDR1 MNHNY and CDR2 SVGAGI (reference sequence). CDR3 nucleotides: TGTGCCAGCAGTCCCACGACAGGGATCACTGAAGCTTTCTTT. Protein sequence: CASSPTTGITEAFF.

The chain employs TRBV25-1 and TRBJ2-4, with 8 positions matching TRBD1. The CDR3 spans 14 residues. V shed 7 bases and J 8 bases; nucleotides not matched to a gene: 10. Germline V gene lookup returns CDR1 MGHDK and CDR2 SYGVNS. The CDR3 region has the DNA TGTGCCAGCACTCCAGCCAGGGGGCCGGACATTCAGTACTTC. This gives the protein CASTPARGPDIQYF.

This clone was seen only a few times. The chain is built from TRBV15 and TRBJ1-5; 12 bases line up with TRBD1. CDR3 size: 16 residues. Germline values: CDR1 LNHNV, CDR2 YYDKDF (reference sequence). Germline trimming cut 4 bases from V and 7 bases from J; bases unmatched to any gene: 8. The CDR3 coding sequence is TGTGCCACCAGCACCTGGGGACAGGGGGCTCGGCAGCCCCAGCATTTT. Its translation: CATSTWGQGARQPQHF. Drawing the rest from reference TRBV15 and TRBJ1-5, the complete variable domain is DAMVIQNPRYQVTQFGKPVTLSCSQTLNHNVMYWYQQKSSQAPKLLFHYYDKDFNNEADTPDNFQSRRPNTSFCFLDIRSPGLGDTAMYLCATSTWGQGARQPQHFGDGTRLSIL.

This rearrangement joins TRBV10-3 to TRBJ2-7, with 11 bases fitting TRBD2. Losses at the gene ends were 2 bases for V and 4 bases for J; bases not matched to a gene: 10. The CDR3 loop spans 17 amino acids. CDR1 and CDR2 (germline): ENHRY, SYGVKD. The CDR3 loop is CAISEPLMTSGKYEQYF. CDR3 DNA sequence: TGTGCCATCAGTGAGCCCCTAATGACTAGCGGGAAATACGAGCAGTACTTC.

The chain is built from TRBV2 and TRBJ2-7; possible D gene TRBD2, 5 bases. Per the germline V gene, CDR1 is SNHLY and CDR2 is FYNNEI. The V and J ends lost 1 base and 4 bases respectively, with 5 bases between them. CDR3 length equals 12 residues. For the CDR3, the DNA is TGTGCCAGCAGTGAAGGAGGGTACGAGCAGTACGTC. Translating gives CASSEGGYEQYV.

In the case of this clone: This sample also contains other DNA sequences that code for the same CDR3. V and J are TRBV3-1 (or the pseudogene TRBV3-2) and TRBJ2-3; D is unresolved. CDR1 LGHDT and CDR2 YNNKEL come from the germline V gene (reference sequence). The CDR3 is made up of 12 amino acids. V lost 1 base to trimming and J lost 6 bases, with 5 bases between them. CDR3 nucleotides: TGTGCCAGCAGCCAAGTCTCGGATACGCAGTATTTT. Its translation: CASSQVSDTQYF.

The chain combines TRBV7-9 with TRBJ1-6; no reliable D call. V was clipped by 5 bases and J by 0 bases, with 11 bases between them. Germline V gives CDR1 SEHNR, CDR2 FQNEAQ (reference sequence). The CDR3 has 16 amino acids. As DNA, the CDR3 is TGTGCCAGCAGCCACCAAGGGAGCTCCTATAATTCACCCCTCCACTTT. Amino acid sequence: CASSHQGSSYNSPLHF.

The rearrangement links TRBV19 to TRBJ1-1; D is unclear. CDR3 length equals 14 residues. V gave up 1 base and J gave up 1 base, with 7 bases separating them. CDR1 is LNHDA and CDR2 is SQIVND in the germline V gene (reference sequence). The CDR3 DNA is TGTGCCAGTAGTATAGGCGTCCCGAACACTGAAGCTTTCTTT. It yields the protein CASSIGVPNTEAFF.

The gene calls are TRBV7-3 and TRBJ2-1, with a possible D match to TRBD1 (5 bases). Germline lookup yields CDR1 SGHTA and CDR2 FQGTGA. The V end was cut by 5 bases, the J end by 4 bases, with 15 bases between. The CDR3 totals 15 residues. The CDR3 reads CASSPSRTTYNEQFF. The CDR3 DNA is TGTGCCAGCAGCCCTTCTAGGACAACATACAATGAGCAGTTCTTC.

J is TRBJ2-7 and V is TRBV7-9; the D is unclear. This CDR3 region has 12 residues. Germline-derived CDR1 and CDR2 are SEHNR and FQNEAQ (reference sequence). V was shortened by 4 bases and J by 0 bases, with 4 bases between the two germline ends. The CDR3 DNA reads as TGTGCCAGCAGCTCTTACTCCTACGAGCAGTACTTC. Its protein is CASSSYSYEQYF.

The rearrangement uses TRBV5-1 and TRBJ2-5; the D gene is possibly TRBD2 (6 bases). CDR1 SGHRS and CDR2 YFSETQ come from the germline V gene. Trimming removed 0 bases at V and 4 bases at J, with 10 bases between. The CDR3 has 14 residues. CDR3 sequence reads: CASSLDSGVETQYF. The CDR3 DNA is TGCGCCAGCAGCTTGGATTCGGGAGTAGAGACCCAGTACTTC.

The CDR3 coding sequence is TGTGCCAGCAGCCCCGGGGACAGCTTAGCCAAAAACATTCAGTACTTC. Translated: CASSPGDSLAKNIQYF. The gene calls are TRBV11-2 and TRBJ2-4, with TRBD1 identical over 7 bases. V lost 5 bases, J lost 0 bases, and 7 bases stayed unmatched. CDR1 and CDR2 from the germline V gene are SGHAT and FQNNGV. This CDR3 has 16 amino acids.

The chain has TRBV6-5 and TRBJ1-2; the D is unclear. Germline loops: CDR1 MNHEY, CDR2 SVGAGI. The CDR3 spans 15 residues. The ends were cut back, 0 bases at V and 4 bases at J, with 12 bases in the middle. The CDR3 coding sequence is TGTGCCAGCAGTTACTCAGCGGGAGGGATCTATGGCTACACCTTC. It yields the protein CASSYSAGGIYGYTF.

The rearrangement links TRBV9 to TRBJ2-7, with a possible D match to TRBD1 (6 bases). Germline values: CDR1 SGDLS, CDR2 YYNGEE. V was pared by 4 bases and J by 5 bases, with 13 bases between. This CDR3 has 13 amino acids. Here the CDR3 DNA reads TGTGCCAGCAGCCCAGGGGAAGGAGACGAGCAGTACTTC. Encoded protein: CASSPGEGDEQYF.

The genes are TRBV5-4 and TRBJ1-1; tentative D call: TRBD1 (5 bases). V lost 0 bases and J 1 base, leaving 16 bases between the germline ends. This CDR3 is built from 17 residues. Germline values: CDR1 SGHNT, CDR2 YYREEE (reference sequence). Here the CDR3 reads CASSLDTSSGQNTEAFF. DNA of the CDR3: TGTGCCAGCAGCTTGGATACCTCTAGCGGACAGAACACTGAAGCTTTCTTT.

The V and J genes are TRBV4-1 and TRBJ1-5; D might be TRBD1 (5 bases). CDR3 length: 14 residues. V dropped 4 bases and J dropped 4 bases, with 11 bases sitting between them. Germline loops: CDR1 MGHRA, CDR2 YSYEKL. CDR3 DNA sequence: TGCGCCAGCAGCCCACTTAAGGGGAATCAGCCCCAGCATTTT. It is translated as CASSPLKGNQPQHF.

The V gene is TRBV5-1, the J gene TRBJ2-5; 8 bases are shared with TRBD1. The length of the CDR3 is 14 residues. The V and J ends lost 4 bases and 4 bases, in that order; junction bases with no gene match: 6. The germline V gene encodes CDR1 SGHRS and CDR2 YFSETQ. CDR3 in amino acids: CASSRTGRGETQYF. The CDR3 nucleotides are TGCGCCAGCAGCCGGACAGGGAGAGGAGAGACCCAGTACTTC. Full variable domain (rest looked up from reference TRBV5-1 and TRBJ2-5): KAGVTQTPRYLIKTRGQQVTLSCSPISGHRSVSWYQQTPGQGLQFLFEYFSETQRNKGNFPGRFSGRQFSNSRSEMNVSTLELGDSALYLCASSRTGRGETQYFGPGTRLLVL.

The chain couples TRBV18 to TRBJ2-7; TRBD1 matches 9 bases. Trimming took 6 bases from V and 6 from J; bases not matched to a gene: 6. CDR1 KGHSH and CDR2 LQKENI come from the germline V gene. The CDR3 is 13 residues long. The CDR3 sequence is CASSGTGTGEQYV. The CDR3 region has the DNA TGTGCCAGCTCCGGGACAGGGACTGGCGAGCAGTACGTC.

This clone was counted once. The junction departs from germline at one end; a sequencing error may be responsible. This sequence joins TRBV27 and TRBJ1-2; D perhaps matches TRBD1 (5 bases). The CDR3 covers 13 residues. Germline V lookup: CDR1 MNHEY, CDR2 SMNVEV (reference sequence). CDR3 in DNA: TGTGCCAGCAGTTTATCCGGGACTTCCTTCGTCGCCTTC. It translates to CASSLSGTSFVAF.

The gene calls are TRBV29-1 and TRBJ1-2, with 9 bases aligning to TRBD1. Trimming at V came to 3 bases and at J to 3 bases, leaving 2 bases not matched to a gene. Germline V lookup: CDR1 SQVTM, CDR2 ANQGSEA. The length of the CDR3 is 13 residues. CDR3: CSVETGGYYGYTF. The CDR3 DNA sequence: TGCAGCGTTGAGACAGGGGGGTACTATGGCTACACCTTC.